These 29 T cell receptor beta chains came from one sample sequenced in a study of shared clonotypes between healthy human individuals. Terminally differentiated effector memory CD45RA+ cells were excluded by CCR7 positive selection of CD45RO-negative cells. Clones were read by immunoSEQ multiplex PCR, and TCRdb kept only the in-frame ones, dropping some. The sample has around 580,000 clones; roughly 98% are singletons. The sequencing input was naive CD8+ T cells sorted from blood. All receptors derive from a man aged 25-45 years in good health.

The genes are TRBV15 and TRBJ2-7; D not certain. V was pared by 4 bases and J by 1 base, with 8 bases between. The CDR3 consists of 13 residues. Germline assignment: CDR1 LNHNV and CDR2 YYDKDF (reference sequence). CDR3 residues: CATSKDLSYEQYF. In DNA form, the CDR3 reads TGTGCCACCAGCAAGGACCTATCCTACGAGCAGTACTTC.

The CDR3 bases are TGTGCCAGCAGCCAAGAAGGGCAAGAGCAGTACTTC. As protein: CASSQEGQEQYF. The chain has TRBV14 and TRBJ2-7, with unresolved D. CDR3 length: 12 residues. V was trimmed by 0 bases and J by 7 bases, leaving 7 bases between them. CDR1 and CDR2 (germline): SGHDN, FVKESK.

The chain recombines TRBV4-3 with TRBJ2-7; D unclear. There are 14 residues in the CDR3. Germline CDR1 LGHNA, CDR2 YSLEER. The germline V and J ends were trimmed by 1 base and 3 bases, with 10 bases remaining between them. The CDR3 region has the DNA TGCGCCAGCAGCCAAGGTACGGATTTCTACGAGCAGTACTTC. This sequence encodes CASSQGTDFYEQYF.

V gene TRBV13 combines with J gene TRBJ2-7; TRBD1 agrees at 10 bases. V lost 1 base to trimming and J lost 2 bases; unmatched junction nucleotides: 5. Germline CDR1 and CDR2: PRHDT and FYEKMQ (reference sequence). The CDR3 spans 16 residues. This chain's CDR3 is CASSLATGQGTYEQYF. For the CDR3, the DNA is TGTGCCAGCAGCTTAGCGACGGGACAGGGGACCTACGAGCAGTACTTC.

The chain combines TRBV18 with TRBJ2-2; 7 positions agree with TRBD1. Looked up from germline, CDR1 is KGHSH and CDR2 is LQKENI. The ends lost 5 bases at V and 4 bases at J; junction bases unmatched: 13. This CDR3 comprises 17 residues. The CDR3 DNA sequence: TGTGCCAGCTCATCCCCCGACAGGGTTCGCGGCACCGGGGAGCTGTTTTTT. Its translation: CASSSPDRVRGTGELFF. The full variable domain, its missing parts supplied by reference TRBV18 and TRBJ2-2, is NAGVMQNPRHLVRRRGQEARLRCSPMKGHSHVYWYRQLPEEGLKFMVYLQKENIIDESGMPKERFSAEFPKEGPSILRIQQVVRGDSAAYFCASSSPDRVRGTGELFFGEGSRLTVL.

This chain joins TRBV7-9 and TRBJ2-7; D is tentatively TRBD1 or TRBD2 (5 bases each). This CDR3 contains 16 residues. Trimming pared 3 bases from V and 3 bases from J, leaving 18 bases between. Germline V CDR1 and CDR2: SEHNR, FQNEAQ (reference sequence). CDR3 loop: CASSFTQLGELYEQYF. The CDR3 region has the DNA TGTGCCAGCAGCTTTACCCAGTTGGGGGAACTCTACGAGCAGTACTTC. The full variable domain, its missing parts supplied by reference TRBV7-9 and TRBJ2-7, is DTGVSQNPRHKITKRGQNVTFRCDPISEHNRLYWYRQTLGQGPEFLTYFQNEAQLEKSRLLSDRFSAERPKGSFSTLEIQRTEQGDSAMYLCASSFTQLGELYEQYFGPGTRLTVT.

The count of this clone is one. This rearrangement joins TRBV7-9 to TRBJ2-1, with 10 bases that match TRBD2. This CDR3 is 17 amino acids long. Germline V lookup: CDR1 SEHNR, CDR2 FQNEAQ (reference sequence). V dropped 2 bases and J dropped 6; count of bases not matched to a gene: 10. This CDR3 is CASSLRASGRGVNEQFF. CDR3 coding DNA: TGTGCCAGCAGCTTAAGGGCTAGCGGGAGAGGGGTCAATGAGCAGTTCTTC.

The genes are TRBV7-9 and TRBJ1-1, with a weak D call TRBD1 (6 bases). Per the germline V gene, CDR1 is SEHNR and CDR2 is FQNEAQ (reference sequence). CDR3 length equals 14 residues. Trimming stripped 4 bases from V and 4 bases from J, with 13 bases between. CDR3 nucleotides: TGTGCCAGCAGCTACCACAGGGAGATCACTGAAGCTTTCTTT. It specifies CASSYHREITEAFF. The full variable domain, rest sourced from reference TRBV7-9 and TRBJ1-1, is DTGVSQNPRHKITKRGQNVTFRCDPISEHNRLYWYRQTLGQGPEFLTYFQNEAQLEKSRLLSDRFSAERPKGSFSTLEIQRTEQGDSAMYLCASSYHREITEAFFGQGTRLTVV.

The chain carries TRBV27 and TRBJ2-1; the D gene is possibly TRBD2 (6 bases). The ends were cut back, 6 bases at V and 3 bases at J, with 15 bases in the middle. The CDR3 has 15 amino acids. Germline V gene data show CDR1 as MNHEY and CDR2 as SMNVEV (reference sequence). The CDR3 DNA reads as TGTGCCAGCAGCCCTCAGGGAGGTATCTACAATGAGCAGTTCTTC. Its translation: CASSPQGGIYNEQFF.

This clone appeared once. The V gene is TRBV6-5, the J gene TRBJ2-7; D uncertain. The CDR3 is made up of 12 amino acids. V was shortened by 6 bases and J by 3 bases, with 9 bases between the two germline ends. The germline V gene has CDR1 MNHEY and CDR2 SVGAGI. CDR3 region: CASSPDRYEQYF. The CDR3 DNA sequence: TGTGCCAGCAGCCCGGACCGCTACGAGCAGTACTTC.

The chain uses TRBV27 and TRBJ2-7; D is unresolved. This CDR3 has 12 amino acids. The germline gives CDR1 MNHEY, CDR2 SMNVEV (reference sequence). Deletions cut 5 bases from V and 7 bases from J, with 12 bases between. The CDR3 sequence: CASSPAIGEQYF. The CDR3 DNA sequence: TGTGCCAGCAGTCCCGCAATTGGAGAGCAGTACTTC.

The CDR3 loop is CASSTNSAETQYF. The CDR3 DNA sequence: TGTGCCAGCAGTACAAACTCGGCTGAGACGCAGTATTTT. The rearrangement uses TRBV6-1 and TRBJ2-3; D is uncertain. V lost 5 bases, J lost 9 bases, and 15 bases lay in between. This CDR3 comprises 13 residues. Per the germline V gene, CDR1 is MNHNS and CDR2 is SASEGT.

The chain employs TRBV11-3 and TRBJ2-7; TRBD2 aligns across 7 bases. The CDR3 is 15 amino acids. Germline CDR1 reads SGHNT; CDR2 reads YENEEA. The junction had 8 bases not matched to a gene; V was cut back by 5 bases and J by 1 base. Written as DNA, the CDR3 is TGTGCCAGCAGCGCTAGTAGCGGGTCTTCCTACGAGCAGTACTTC. Encoded protein: CASSASSGSSYEQYF.

In its sample, this clone was seen once. This sequence joins TRBV4-3 and TRBJ2-7; weak D call: TRBD2 (6 bases). Germline CDR1 is LGHNA and CDR2 is YSLEER. This CDR3 contains 16 residues. The V end was cut by 0 bases, the J end by 1 base, with 13 bases between. In DNA form, the CDR3 reads TGCGCCAGCAGCCAAGATCGAACGGCGGGGTCCTACGAGCAGTACTTC. Translating gives CASSQDRTAGSYEQYF.

This rearrangement joins TRBV7-6 to TRBJ2-3; tentatively, D is TRBD1 (5 bases). The CDR3 length is 16 residues. Trimming cost V 2 bases and J 0 bases, with 12 bases left between them. Germline V gene lookup returns CDR1 SGHVS and CDR2 FNYEAQ. The CDR3 DNA follows: TGTGCCAGCAGCTTATTGGACATGACTAGCACAGATACGCAGTATTTT. It encodes CASSLLDMTSTDTQYF.

This rearrangement joins TRBV27 to TRBJ2-1; D ambiguous. Per the germline V gene, CDR1 is MNHEY and CDR2 is SMNVEV (reference sequence). Trimming left V 4 bases short and J 4 bases short, with 5 bases between. The CDR3 length is 12 residues. CDR3 amino acids: CASSSLYNEQFF. CDR3 bases: TGTGCCAGCAGTTCATTATACAATGAGCAGTTCTTC.

The chain links TRBV7-9 to TRBJ1-2; 9 nucleotides match TRBD1. The germline V gene has CDR1 SEHNR and CDR2 FQNEAQ (reference sequence). The CDR3 covers 17 residues. V dropped 5 bases and J dropped 0; count of bases not matched to a gene: 10. As DNA, the CDR3 is TGTGCCAGCAGCAGGACAGGGGTAATCCGAGCTAACTATGGCTACACCTTC. Its protein is CASSRTGVIRANYGYTF.

The CDR3 spells CASSLAPNSGQPQHF. Written as DNA, the CDR3 is TGTGCCAGCAGCTTGGCCCCGAATTCGGGTCAGCCCCAGCATTTT. The V call is TRBV5-6, the J call TRBJ1-5; D is ambiguous. V was trimmed by 0 bases and J by 6 bases, leaving 13 bases between them. The V gene's germline CDR1 is SGHDT and CDR2 YYEEEE. CDR3 length: 15 amino acids.

The V call is TRBV5-1, the J call TRBJ2-5, with a tentative D call TRBD1 (6 bases). The CDR3 totals 19 residues. Trimming shortened V by 6 bases and J by 4 bases, and 31 bases separated the two germline ends. Per the germline V gene, CDR1 is SGHRS and CDR2 is YFSETQ. The DNA for the CDR3 is TGCGCCAGCAACCCGATAGGGGGTGTTACGGACGTCTACGTAGAGACCCAGTACTTC. It yields the protein CASNPIGGVTDVYVETQYF.

J is TRBJ1-4 and V is TRBV7-9, with 8 bases lining up with TRBD1. V was pared by 3 bases and J by 4 bases, with 4 bases of the junction left unmatched. Per germline, CDR1 SEHNR and CDR2 FQNEAQ (reference sequence). This CDR3 is built from 15 residues. CDR3 nucleotide sequence: TGTGCCAGCAGCTTGGGAGACAGGGGTAATGAAAAACTGTTTTTT. It specifies CASSLGDRGNEKLFF.

The chain joins TRBV27 to TRBJ2-2; weak D call: TRBD1 (6 bases). Germline lookup yields CDR1 MNHEY and CDR2 SMNVEV (reference sequence). V lost 4 bases, J lost 7 bases, and 13 bases lay in between. The CDR3 runs 14 residues. Written as DNA, the CDR3 is TGTGCCAGCAGTTCCGGACAGAACGACGGGGAGCTGTTTTTT. Its translation: CASSSGQNDGELFF.

The J gene is TRBJ2-1, the V gene TRBV2, with D unclear. The CDR3 runs 11 residues. Germline V gene sequence: CDR1 SNHLY, CDR2 FYNNEI. The ends were cut back, 6 bases at V and 8 bases at J, with 8 bases in the middle. CDR3 protein: CASSWYDEQFF. CDR3 coding DNA: TGTGCCAGCAGCTGGTATGATGAGCAGTTCTTC.

This chain links TRBV30 with TRBJ2-3; 8 bases fit TRBD2. The germline V gene has CDR1 GTSNPN and CDR2 SVGIG (reference sequence). The CDR3 has 18 amino acids. The CDR3 bases are TGTGCAACGTCCGCTCTGACTAGCGACCGGTGGGGCACAGATACGCAGTATTTT. It yields the protein CATSALTSDRWGTDTQYF. Drawing the rest from reference TRBV30 and TRBJ2-3, the complete variable domain is SQTIHQWPATLVQPVGSPLSLECTVEGTSNPNLYWYRQAAGRGLQLLFYSVGIGQISSEVPQNLSASRPQDRQFILSSKKLLLSDSGFYLCATSALTSDRWGTDTQYFGPGTRLTVL.

The chain is built from TRBV19 and TRBJ2-2; D is unresolved. Germline V gene data show CDR1 as LNHDA and CDR2 as SQIVND (reference sequence). The V gene lost 7 bases and the J gene lost 3 bases, with 6 bases spanning the gap. This CDR3 is 12 amino acids long. In nucleotides, the CDR3 is TGTGCCAGTACCGAGTACACCGGGGAGCTGTTTTTT. The encoded protein is CASTEYTGELFF.

Regarding this clone: Other nucleotide sequences in the sample specify the same CDR3. The V gene is TRBV27, the J gene TRBJ2-7; the match to TRBD1 covers 7 bases. Germline-derived CDR1 and CDR2 are MNHEY and SMNVEV (reference sequence). J was trimmed by 2 bases and V by 3 bases; bases with no gene match: 4. This CDR3 has 14 amino acids. CDR3 loop: CASSLSQGAYEQYF. The CDR3 bases are TGTGCCAGCAGTTTGAGTCAGGGGGCCTACGAGCAGTACTTC.

This clone was found once. This chain joins TRBV29-1 and TRBJ1-2; the D gene is possibly TRBD1 (5 bases). With 3 bases removed from V and 8 bases from J, the gap between germline ends came to 13 bases. The CDR3 contains 12 residues. Germline CDR1 SQVTM, CDR2 ANQGSEA. Written as DNA, the CDR3 is TGCAGCGTTGACGGGGGGACTGTCGGCTACACCTTC. As protein: CSVDGGTVGYTF.

The rearrangement uses TRBV29-1 and TRBJ2-7; D call uncertain. The V and J ends lost 7 bases and 0 bases respectively, with 7 bases between them. The V gene's germline CDR1 is SQVTM and CDR2 ANQGSEA. The CDR3 has 11 residues. The CDR3: CSARVSYEQYF. The CDR3 DNA follows: TGCAGCGCCAGAGTCTCCTACGAGCAGTACTTC.

This sequence joins TRBV4-1 and TRBJ1-5, with no clear D. V was clipped by 0 bases and J by 0 bases, with 9 bases between them. Looked up from germline, CDR1 is MGHRA and CDR2 is YSYEKL. This CDR3 is built from 16 residues. CDR3 nucleotides: TGCGCCAGCAGCCAAGACCAGACCCTTAGCAATCAGCCCCAGCATTTT. Protein product: CASSQDQTLSNQPQHF.

The V call is TRBV28, the J call TRBJ2-3, with D perhaps given as TRBD1 or TRBD2 (5 bases each). CDR3 length equals 14 residues. CDR1 and CDR2 from the germline V gene are MDHEN and SYDVKM. The V end lost 3 bases, the J end lost 1 base, and 8 bases lay between the germline ends. In DNA form, the CDR3 reads TGTGCCAGCAGTTTTACGGGACGCACAGATACGCAGTATTTT. Amino acid sequence: CASSFTGRTDTQYF.